This T cell receptor (beta chain) was recorded in a study of control samples from healthy donors and cancer patients. TCRdb's copy holds only in-frame clones and misses some; the assay was immunoSEQ multiplex PCR. The table shows about 120,000 clones, with roughly 90% occurring only once. Trimming took 5 bases from V and 1 from J, leaving 8 bases between them. The CDR3 has 13 amino acids. The germline V gene has CDR1 SGHNT and CDR2 YENEEA. The origin of this receptor is a man in his fifties or sixties in good health. The specimen was blood. This sequence joins TRBV11-3 and TRBJ1-1, with a possible D match to TRBD1 (5 bases). The CDR3 DNA sequence: TGTGCCAGCAGCCCCACAGGGAACACTGAAGCTTTCTTT. Its protein is CASSPTGNTEAFF.